The 20 T cell receptor beta chains listed next were all sequenced from one sample in a study of shared clonotypes between healthy human individuals. Method: immunoSEQ multiplex PCR; TCRdb's copy keeps in-frame clones and lacks some. The sample records more than 500,000 clones, 85% to 95% being singletons. CD45RO-negative cells were positively selected for CCR7, leaving out terminally differentiated effector memory CD45RA+ cells. The sample consisted of naive CD8+ T cells sorted from blood. These receptor sequences come from a woman in her twenties or thirties in good health.

This clone was picked up one time. The sample carries other DNA sequences with the same CDR3. The V call is TRBV5-4, the J call TRBJ2-5, with D maybe TRBD2 (5 bases). V was clipped by 4 bases and J by 2 bases, with 9 bases between them. The CDR3 contains 13 residues. The V gene's germline CDR1 is SGHNT and CDR2 YYREEE (reference sequence). The CDR3 here is CASSPTSQETQYF. CDR3 DNA: TGTGCCAGCAGCCCTACTAGTCAAGAGACCCAGTACTTC.

The chain uses TRBV10-2 and TRBJ2-7; no firm D call. V was clipped by 3 bases and J by 2 bases, with 8 bases between them. The CDR3 runs 13 residues. Germline values: CDR1 WSHSY, CDR2 SAAADI. The CDR3 is CASSDRTTYEQYF. CDR3 DNA: TGCGCCAGCAGTGATCGGACGACCTACGAGCAGTACTTC.

This chain joins TRBV27 and TRBJ2-2; the D gene is possibly TRBD2 (6 bases). CDR3 size: 14 residues. Trimming removed 0 bases at V and 5 bases at J, with 7 bases between. Germline lookup yields CDR1 MNHEY and CDR2 SMNVEV (reference sequence). The CDR3 DNA reads as TGTGCCAGCAGTTTATCGGCGGGAACCGGGGAGCTGTTTTTT. Residues: CASSLSAGTGELFF.

Concerning this clone: The same CDR3 can be traced to other DNA sequences in this sample. The chain links TRBV5-1 to TRBJ2-7; the D is unclear. Deletions cut 0 bases from V and 4 bases from J, with 8 bases between. Germline-derived CDR1 and CDR2 are SGHRS and YFSETQ. There are 13 residues in the CDR3. Here the CDR3 DNA reads TGCGCCAGCAGCTTGGTTTCCGGTTACGAGCAGTACTTC. As protein: CASSLVSGYEQYF.

The chain combines TRBV7-7 with TRBJ2-1, with D hard to call. With 5 bases removed from V and 4 bases from J, the gap between germline ends came to 9 bases. In germline, CDR1 is SSHAT, CDR2 FNYEAQ (reference sequence). CDR3 length: 13 residues. The CDR3 bases are TGTGCCAGCAGCGTCCACCCGTACAATGAGCAGTTCTTC. It yields the protein CASSVHPYNEQFF. The variable domain in full, completed from reference TRBV7-7 and TRBJ2-1, reads GAGVSQSPRYKVTKRGQDVTLRCDPISSHATLYWYQQALGQGPEFLTYFNYEAQPDKSGLPSDRFSAERPEGSISTLTIQRTEQRDSAMYRCASSVHPYNEQFFGPGTRLTVL.

DNA for the CDR3: TGCAGCGTTACTAGCGGGCCTTACAATGAGCAGTTCTTC. This sequence encodes CSVTSGPYNEQFF. The chain recombines TRBV29-1 with TRBJ2-1; 9 nucleotides match TRBD2. J lost 4 bases, V lost 5 bases, and 3 bases had no gene match. CDR1 and CDR2 (germline): SQVTM, ANQGSEA. The CDR3 contains 13 residues.

V gene TRBV5-6 combines with J gene TRBJ1-5, with no clear D. CDR1 is SGHDT and CDR2 is YYEEEE in the germline V gene. The V end was cut by 4 bases, the J end by 2 bases, with 13 bases between. The CDR3 totals 15 residues. The CDR3 loop reads CASSPWRVGNQPQHF. CDR3 DNA sequence: TGTGCCAGCAGCCCATGGAGGGTGGGCAATCAGCCCCAGCATTTT.

On this clone: The sample has other DNA sequences that encode this CDR3 too. The rearrangement joins TRBV27 to TRBJ2-7; 12 bases line up with TRBD2. This CDR3 has 15 amino acids. The V segment lost 2 bases and the J segment 5 bases; nucleotides outside the gene matches: 4. From germline, CDR1 is MNHEY and CDR2 SMNVEV (reference sequence). This chain's CDR3 is CASSLLAGGRHEQYF. CDR3 sequence (DNA): TGTGCCAGCAGTTTACTAGCGGGAGGGCGGCACGAGCAGTACTTC.

The genes are TRBV19 and TRBJ2-1; maybe TRBD1 (5 bases). The CDR3 has 14 residues. Trimming left V 2 bases short and J 7 bases short, with 12 bases between. CDR1 is LNHDA and CDR2 is SQIVND in the germline V gene (reference sequence). Written as DNA, the CDR3 is TGTGCCAGTAGTATATTGACAGAACCTAATGAGCAGTTCTTC. This translates into CASSILTEPNEQFF.

This clone appeared once. The V call is TRBV27, the J call TRBJ1-1; the D gene is possibly TRBD1 (6 bases). Trimming left V 4 bases short and J 10 bases short, with 13 bases between. The CDR3 loop spans 12 amino acids. CDR1 and CDR2 (germline): MNHEY, SMNVEV (reference sequence). The CDR3 nucleotides are TGTGCCAGCAGTTCCTCAGGGGCGGGAGCTTTCTTT. Translating it yields CASSSSGAGAFF.

The gene calls are TRBV7-6 and TRBJ2-7; no clear D gene. Germline CDR1 reads SGHVS; CDR2 reads FNYEAQ. V was trimmed by 1 base and J by 0 bases, leaving 19 bases between them. The CDR3 extends over 18 amino acids. The CDR3 bases are TGTGCCAGCAGCTTAGAGGCTCTTGACACGACCTCCTCCTACGAGCAGTACTTC. Translating gives CASSLEALDTTSSYEQYF. Complete variable domain (other parts from reference TRBV7-6 and TRBJ2-7): GAGVSQSPRYKVTKRGQDVALRCDPISGHVSLYWYRQALGQGPEFLTYFNYEAQQDKSGLPNDRFSAERPEGSISTLTIQRTEQRDSAMYRCASSLEALDTTSSYEQYFGPGTRLTVT.

The J gene is TRBJ2-5, the V gene TRBV19, with D maybe TRBD1 (5 bases). Germline lookup yields CDR1 LNHDA and CDR2 SQIVND (reference sequence). Trimming took off 6 bases at V and 1 base at J, with 15 bases between the two ends. The CDR3 consists of 15 residues. The CDR3 reads CASSPVGPPQETQYF. The CDR3 coding sequence is TGTGCCAGTAGCCCCGTGGGGCCACCCCAAGAGACCCAGTACTTC.

In DNA form, the CDR3 reads TGCGCCAGCAGCCGCACTATAACCGGGACAGGGAGCTTTACTGGCTACACCTTC. Translation: CASSRTITGTGSFTGYTF. V is TRBV4-1 and J is TRBJ1-2, with 9 positions matching TRBD1. CDR1 is MGHRA, CDR2 YSYEKL, per germline. The CDR3 is made up of 18 amino acids. Trimming at V came to 4 bases and at J to 7 bases, leaving 19 bases not matched to a gene.

The gene calls are TRBV5-5 and TRBJ1-3; D gene ambiguous. This CDR3 has 13 residues. Germline CDR1 SGHKS, CDR2 YYEKEE (reference sequence). Trimming removed 0 bases from V and 4 bases from J, with 5 bases in between. The CDR3 spells CASSLDSGNTIYF. CDR3 bases: TGTGCCAGCAGCTTGGACAGCGGAAACACCATATATTTT. The whole variable domain, filled in from reference TRBV5-5 and TRBJ1-3, reads DAGVTQSPTHLIKTRGQQVTLRCSPISGHKSVSWYQQVLGQGPQFIFQYYEKEERGRGNFPDRFSARQFPNYSSELNVNALLLGDSALYLCASSLDSGNTIYFGEGSWLTVV.

This clone occurred once. V and J are TRBV11-2 and TRBJ2-1; 11 bases line up with TRBD2. V was clipped by 5 bases and J by 7 bases; unmatched bases: 7. The germline V gene has CDR1 SGHAT and CDR2 FQNNGV. The CDR3 spans 15 residues. The DNA of the CDR3 is TGTGCCAGCAGCCAACTAGCGGGAGTTAGAAATGAGCAGTTCTTC. Residues: CASSQLAGVRNEQFF.

This rearrangement joins TRBV27 to TRBJ2-7; possible D gene TRBD1, 5 bases. The V gene lost 2 bases and the J gene lost 2 bases, with 13 bases spanning the gap. Germline values: CDR1 MNHEY, CDR2 SMNVEV (reference sequence). The CDR3 is 15 residues long. In DNA, the CDR3 is TGTGCCAGCAGTTTAGAAGCAGGGCAAACCTACGAGCAGTACTTC. This sequence encodes CASSLEAGQTYEQYF.

The rearrangement joins TRBV14 to TRBJ1-1, with D unresolved. Trimming removed 3 bases from V and 5 bases from J, with 4 bases in between. The germline gives CDR1 SGHDN, CDR2 FVKESK. The CDR3 extends over 11 amino acids. CDR3 amino acids: CASSHTTEAFF. The CDR3 DNA follows: TGTGCCAGCAGCCATACTACTGAAGCTTTCTTT.

V and J are TRBV4-1 and TRBJ2-3, with 10 positions matching TRBD2. The CDR3 is 16 residues long. V gave up 0 bases and J gave up 5 bases; unmatched junction bases: 5. Germline assignment: CDR1 MGHRA and CDR2 YSYEKL. The DNA for the CDR3 is TGCGCCAGCAGCCAAGATCGGGCTAGCGGGAGAGATACGCAGTATTTT. As protein: CASSQDRASGRDTQYF.

This chain uses TRBV7-8 with TRBJ2-3; 8 bases map to TRBD2. Germline values: CDR1 SGHVS, CDR2 FQNEAQ. The CDR3 is 17 residues long. Losses at the gene ends were 2 bases for V and 3 bases for J; bases not matched to a gene: 10. CDR3 loop: CASSLLGMAGGTDTQYF. CDR3 sequence (DNA): TGTGCCAGCAGCTTACTTGGGATGGCGGGGGGTACAGATACGCAGTATTTT.

The V call is TRBV5-1, the J call TRBJ2-1, with 11 bases fitting TRBD2. The CDR3 runs to 16 residues. Germline CDR1 and CDR2: SGHRS and YFSETQ. With 0 bases clipped from V and 7 bases from J, the junction kept 6 bases outside the gene matches. CDR3 region: CASSLEVAGGRNEQFF. In DNA form, the CDR3 reads TGCGCCAGCAGCTTGGAGGTAGCGGGAGGGCGTAATGAGCAGTTCTTC. The full variable domain, with the rest looked up from reference TRBV5-1 and TRBJ2-1, is KAGVTQTPRYLIKTRGQQVTLSCSPISGHRSVSWYQQTPGQGLQFLFEYFSETQRNKGNFPGRFSGRQFSNSRSEMNVSTLELGDSALYLCASSLEVAGGRNEQFFGPGTRLTVL.